The entry below describes one T cell receptor beta chain. Its antigen is not known. Second-dose groups at about 4 or about 12 weeks were pooled. This sample stems from a study of T cell responses to AZD1222 COVID-19 vaccine. Study-wide findings and caveats: Repertoires were obtained only post-peak T cell response. Spike as a whole was targeted by vaccine-associated CD4 TCRs, dominant at 160-218 and 743-854. An increase in Spike-specific TCR breadth and depth was observed after two AZD1222 doses.

The data were produced by immunoSEQ multiplex PCR, yet TCRdb's version contains in-frame clones alone and is incomplete. The sample shows 70,000 to 95,000 clones, about 89% of them seen only once. CDR3 size: 15 residues. Germline CDR1 reads GTSNPN; CDR2 reads SVGIG (reference sequence). The J segment lost 5 bases and the V segment lost 3 bases, leaving 10 bases of the junction unmatched. This TCR was recovered from an adult who received the AZD1222 COVID-19 vaccine. Sample: peripheral blood, taken 28 days after the second AZD1222 dose. This chain links TRBV30 with TRBJ1-5; 7 bases are shared with TRBD1. The DNA for the CDR3 is TGTGCCTGGAGCGCTGCTGGGACAGCGGATCAGCCCCAGCATTTT. Protein product: CAWSAAGTADQPQHF.